The 25 T cell receptor beta chains given below trace back to one sample, sequenced in a study of blood T cell repertoires in COVID-19. Some clones are missing from TCRdb's copy, which holds only in-frame ones; the method was immunoSEQ multiplex PCR. The sample yields tens of thousands of clones, 85% to 90% seen once. Sequencing used peripheral blood. These receptors were taken from a man between 60 and 75 years old with acute or convalescent COVID-19.

J is TRBJ2-4 and V is TRBV19; D might be TRBD1 (6 bases). V was cut by 4 bases and J by 5 bases, with 12 bases left in between. CDR3 length equals 14 residues. Germline CDR1 reads LNHDA; CDR2 reads SQIVND (reference sequence). The CDR3 here is CASSNRAGQNIQYF. The CDR3 DNA is TGTGCCAGTAGTAACAGGGCTGGACAAAACATTCAGTACTTC. Supplemented by reference TRBV19 and TRBJ2-4, the full variable domain reads DGGITQSPKYLFRKEGQNVTLSCEQNLNHDAMYWYRQDPGQGLRLIYYSQIVNDFQKGDIAEGYSVSREKKESFPLTVTSAQKNPTAFYLCASSNRAGQNIQYFGAGTRLSVL.

This sequence joins TRBV27 and TRBJ2-1; D not resolved. Trimming removed 5 bases at V and 4 bases at J, with 15 bases between. The CDR3 covers 15 residues. Per germline, CDR1 MNHEY and CDR2 SMNVEV (reference sequence). The CDR3 nucleotides are TGTGCCAGCAGTACCTCGCGGCCCCTTTACAATGAGCAGTTCTTC. Its protein is CASSTSRPLYNEQFF.

V usage is TRBV5-5 and J usage is TRBJ1-5; 7 nucleotides align to TRBD1. The CDR3 is 14 residues long. The V and J ends lost 3 bases and 3 bases, in that order; junction bases with no gene match: 3. Germline lookup yields CDR1 SGHKS and CDR2 YYEKEE (reference sequence). The CDR3 region is CASSSTGNNQPQHF. In nucleotides, the CDR3 is TGTGCCAGCAGCTCGACAGGGAACAATCAGCCCCAGCATTTT.

A single count supports this clone. The chain links TRBV6-5 to TRBJ2-7; TRBD1 is a possible D gene (6 bases). Trimming left V 2 bases short and J 4 bases short, with 12 bases between. Germline V gene lookup returns CDR1 MNHEY and CDR2 SVGAGI. CDR3 size: 14 residues. For the CDR3, the DNA is TGTGCCAGCAGTTACGTGGCCCAGGGGTACGAGCAGTACTTC. It codes for CASSYVAQGYEQYF.

The chain employs TRBV15 and TRBJ2-1; 11 bases are shared with TRBD2. Germline values: CDR1 LNHNV, CDR2 YYDKDF (reference sequence). This CDR3 is 15 amino acids long. The V gene end was trimmed by 4 bases and the J gene end by 5 bases; junction bases not matched to a gene: 4. The CDR3 loop is CATSKGLAGNNEQFF. DNA for the CDR3: TGTGCCACCAGCAAAGGACTAGCGGGCAACAATGAGCAGTTCTTC.

The rearrangement links TRBV27 to TRBJ2-1, with a tentative D call TRBD1 (6 bases). The CDR3 length is 20 residues. With 4 bases removed from V and 8 bases from J, the gap between germline ends came to 33 bases. Germline-derived CDR1 and CDR2 are MNHEY and SMNVEV (reference sequence). CDR3 sequence: CASSSHRVARYSPVFHEQFF. As DNA, the CDR3 is TGTGCCAGCAGTTCTCACAGGGTGGCTAGGTATAGCCCTGTTTTCCATGAGCAGTTCTTC.

The chain combines TRBV4-2 with TRBJ1-1; D is undetermined. The CDR3 consists of 14 residues. V was clipped by 4 bases and J by 6 bases, with 15 bases between them. Germline CDR1 LGHNA, CDR2 YNFKEQ. The DNA for the CDR3 is TGTGCCAGCAGCCTATTTCCAGGAACGGCTGAAGCTTTCTTT. Translating gives CASSLFPGTAEAFF.

The V call is TRBV7-9, the J call TRBJ2-1, with D possibly matching TRBD2 (6 bases). The ends were cut back, 6 bases at V and 8 bases at J, with 17 bases in the middle. The length of the CDR3 is 14 residues. CDR1 and CDR2 (germline): SEHNR, FQNEAQ (reference sequence). The CDR3 sequence is CASREGNAIYEQFF. CDR3 sequence (DNA): TGTGCCAGCAGGGAGGGTAATGCAATCTATGAGCAGTTCTTC.

The gene calls are TRBV7-9 and TRBJ1-2; D not resolved. There are 13 residues in the CDR3. The V and J ends lost 4 bases and 8 bases respectively, with 14 bases between them. Germline-derived CDR1 and CDR2 are SEHNR and FQNEAQ (reference sequence). CDR3 in DNA: TGTGCCAGCAGCTCGAAGCCCCTGGGCGGCTACACCTTC. This sequence encodes CASSSKPLGGYTF. Full variable domain (remainder filled in from reference TRBV7-9 and TRBJ1-2): DTGVSQNPRHKITKRGQNVTFRCDPISEHNRLYWYRQTLGQGPEFLTYFQNEAQLEKSRLLSDRFSAERPKGSFSTLEIQRTEQGDSAMYLCASSSKPLGGYTFGSGTRLTVV.

Regarding this clone: A read error may produce the germline difference seen at one junction end. J is TRBJ1-1 and V is TRBV6-2 or TRBV6-3; D unclear. CDR1 MNHEY and CDR2 SVGEGT come from the germline V gene. The CDR3 is 12 residues long. CDR3 loop: CASSYSSTPHGF. The DNA of the CDR3 is TGTGCCAGCAGTTACTCGAGTACCCCTCACGGCTTT.

V gene TRBV7-9 combines with J gene TRBJ1-2; no clear D. The V gene lost 6 bases and the J gene lost 5 bases, with 19 bases spanning the gap. There are 15 residues in the CDR3. Germline assignment: CDR1 SEHNR and CDR2 FQNEAQ (reference sequence). DNA for the CDR3: TGTGCCAGCAGTCGGGGAGGGAATAGGGTTTATGGCTACACCTTC. It is translated as CASSRGGNRVYGYTF.

The chain uses TRBV9 and TRBJ2-5; D not certain. The CDR3 is 14 amino acids. From germline, CDR1 is SGDLS and CDR2 YYNGEE. V lost 0 bases, J lost 5 bases, and 11 bases lay in between. Here the CDR3 reads CASSVDLSLETQYF. For the CDR3, the DNA is TGTGCCAGCAGCGTAGACCTTAGCTTGGAGACCCAGTACTTC.

The chain joins TRBV9 to TRBJ2-1; 7 positions match TRBD2. J lost 5 bases, V lost 2 bases, and 1 base had no gene match. Germline V lookup: CDR1 SGDLS, CDR2 YYNGEE. CDR3 length equals 13 residues. The CDR3 DNA follows: TGTGCCAGCAGCGTCCTAGCGGACAATGAGCAGTTCTTC. Protein product: CASSVLADNEQFF.

The V call is TRBV20-1, the J call TRBJ2-7; 8 bases line up with TRBD2. This CDR3 region has 15 residues. V lost 3 bases and J lost 1; bases outside the gene matches: 8. Germline-derived CDR1 and CDR2 are DFQATT and SNEGSKA (reference sequence). DNA for the CDR3: TGCAGTGCTAGTCAACTAGCGGAGGGGTCCTACGAGCAGTACTTC. Its protein product is CSASQLAEGSYEQYF.

J is TRBJ2-5 and V is TRBV7-3; 8 positions match TRBD2. Per germline, CDR1 SGHTA and CDR2 FQGTGA. The CDR3 is 16 residues long. With 3 bases clipped from V and 2 bases from J, the junction kept 8 bases outside the gene matches. DNA of the CDR3: TGTGCCAGCAGCTTGACCGGGACTAGTAGACAAGAGACCCAGTACTTC. It codes for CASSLTGTSRQETQYF. The complete variable domain, with remaining parts taken from reference TRBV7-3 and TRBJ2-5, reads GAGVSQTPSNKVTEKGKYVELRCDPISGHTALYWYRQSLGQGPEFLIYFQGTGAADDSGLPNDRFFAVRPEGSVSTLKIQRTERGDSAVYLCASSLTGTSRQETQYFGPGTRLLVL.

The gene calls are TRBV28 and TRBJ1-2, with 10 positions matching TRBD1. Germline V gives CDR1 MDHEN, CDR2 SYDVKM. The CDR3 has 14 amino acids. The V segment lost 7 bases and the J segment 4 bases; nucleotides outside the gene matches: 6. CDR3 DNA sequence: TGTGCCAGCACCCGGGACAGGGGCGTCTATGGCTACACCTTC. Protein sequence: CASTRDRGVYGYTF.

CDR3 residues: CSGAGVTEAFF. In nucleotides, the CDR3 is TGCAGTGGCGCGGGTGTTACTGAAGCTTTCTTT. V gene TRBV20-1 combines with J gene TRBJ1-1; the D is unclear. Germline V gives CDR1 DFQATT, CDR2 SNEGSKA (reference sequence). V was cut by 7 bases and J by 5 bases, with 11 bases left in between. There are 11 residues in the CDR3.

The genes are TRBV9 and TRBJ1-1; tentatively, D is TRBD1 (5 bases). Germline CDR1 reads SGDLS; CDR2 reads YYNGEE. This CDR3 spans 13 amino acids. The V and J ends lost 4 bases and 7 bases respectively, with 14 bases between them. CDR3 region: CASSQSGGYEAFF. The CDR3 DNA reads as TGTGCCAGCAGCCAATCGGGGGGATATGAAGCTTTCTTT.

This chain uses TRBV6-4 with TRBJ2-1; D gene unclear. The CDR3 contains 15 residues. CDR1 and CDR2 from the germline V gene are MRHNA and SNTAGT. Trimming pared 4 bases from V and 0 bases from J, leaving 10 bases between. CDR3 in DNA: TGTGCCAGCAGTGGGCGGATGAGCTCCTACAATGAGCAGTTCTTC. Translated, it gives CASSGRMSSYNEQFF.

This clone was detected only once. This chain joins TRBV6-6 and TRBJ2-7, with 8 bases matching TRBD2. Per germline, CDR1 MNHNY and CDR2 SVGAGI (reference sequence). The ends lost 7 bases at V and 3 bases at J; junction bases unmatched: 14. This CDR3 spans 16 amino acids. This CDR3 is CASKSGWRLAGYEQYF. The CDR3 bases are TGTGCCAGCAAATCGGGTTGGAGGCTAGCGGGCTACGAGCAGTACTTC.

J is TRBJ1-1 and V is TRBV4-2, with 7 positions matching TRBD1. Germline CDR1 LGHNA, CDR2 YNFKEQ. The CDR3 sequence is 15 residues long. Trimming removed 0 bases from V and 0 bases from J; junction bases left unmatched: 1. Written as DNA, the CDR3 is TGTGCCAGCAGCCAAGAGACAGGGCTGAACACTGAAGCTTTCTTT. Its protein product is CASSQETGLNTEAFF.

The chain carries TRBV2 and TRBJ2-5; 11 nucleotides match TRBD1. The CDR3 extends over 15 amino acids. From germline, CDR1 is SNHLY and CDR2 FYNNEI. The V segment lost 5 bases and the J segment 5 bases; nucleotides outside the gene matches: 7. CDR3 amino acids: CASSFGQGAAETQYF. The CDR3 DNA follows: TGTGCCAGCAGTTTCGGACAGGGGGCCGCGGAGACCCAGTACTTC. The full variable domain, with the rest looked up from reference TRBV2 and TRBJ2-5, is EPEVTQTPSHQVTQMGQEVILRCVPISNHLYFYWYRQILGQKVEFLVSFYNNEISEKSEIFDDQFSVERPDGSNFTLKIRSTKLEDSAMYFCASSFGQGAAETQYFGPGTRLLVL.

The chain recombines TRBV10-3 with TRBJ1-2, with TRBD1 identical over 9 bases. V dropped 2 bases and J dropped 5; count of bases not matched to a gene: 6. The germline V gene has CDR1 ENHRY and CDR2 SYGVKD. The CDR3 totals 15 residues. The CDR3 here is CAISEPTGGKYGYTF. For the CDR3, the DNA is TGTGCCATCAGTGAGCCGACAGGGGGGAAGTATGGCTACACCTTC.

V is TRBV28 and J is TRBJ1-5, with D possibly TRBD1 on 5 matching bases. V dropped 4 bases and J dropped 1 base, with 20 bases sitting between them. This CDR3 spans 18 amino acids. Germline CDR1 reads MDHEN; CDR2 reads SYDVKM. This chain's CDR3 is CASSSYPRGGVSNQPQHF. The CDR3 bases are TGTGCCAGCAGTTCTTACCCTCGGGGGGGAGTGAGCAATCAGCCCCAGCATTTT.

The J gene is TRBJ2-1, the V gene TRBV11-1; TRBD2 matches at 8 bases. V was pared by 3 bases and J by 5 bases, with 6 bases of the junction left unmatched. This CDR3 is 15 amino acids long. The germline V gene has CDR1 SGHAT and CDR2 FQDESV (reference sequence). CDR3 residues: CASSFRPAGDNEQFF. The DNA for the CDR3 is TGTGCCAGCAGCTTTCGCCCAGCGGGAGACAATGAGCAGTTCTTC. Supplemented by reference TRBV11-1 and TRBJ2-1, the full variable domain reads EAEVAQSPRYKITEKSQAVAFWCDPISGHATLYWYRQILGQGPELLVQFQDESVVDDSQLPKDRFSAERLKGVDSTLKIQPAELGDSAMYLCASSFRPAGDNEQFFGPGTRLTVL.